The text below deals with one TCR beta chain. Antigen unknown. The data stem from a study of CD8+ T cells in alopecia areata. As to treatment: oral pan-JAK inhibitor, 5-10 mg twice daily. Extraction of RNA preceded its reverse transcription into cDNA, which served as the sequencing template. Using immunoSEQ multiplex PCR, the repertoire was profiled, and TCRdb retains in-frame clones only, with some absent. The sample includes more than 100,000 clones, 70% to 90% of them seen just once. Study-level points and caveats: In scalp and blood, many expanded lesional clones persisted during tofacitinib.

This CDR3 has 14 amino acids. Trimming removed 4 bases at V and 6 bases at J, with 14 bases between. Germline CDR1 SGDLS, CDR2 YYNGEE. Sequencing was performed on CD8+ T cells sorted from blood, taken between weeks 30 and 35, from a patient treated with tofacitinib. The TCR was taken from a human donor with alopecia areata. V is TRBV9 and J is TRBJ2-1; possibly TRBD2 for D (7 bases). CDR3 sequence reads: CASSSGGLANEQFF. The CDR3 DNA reads TGTGCCAGCAGCTCGGGGGGCCTTGCCAATGAGCAGTTCTTC.